The clone carrying this TCR beta chain appeared a few times. Its antigen is as yet unknown. CDR1 WSHSY and CDR2 SAAADI come from the germline V gene. The CDR3 has 16 amino acids. Trimming took 0 bases from V and 5 from J; bases not matched to a gene: 4. This record belongs to a study of cytomegalovirus exposure and HLA in healthy donors. Study results and caveats: For most TCR beta V segments, an earlier analysis put the productive rate at about 90% or about 30% of the time. Presence/absence results assume similar sequencing depth per donor, which may not hold. Across HLA loci, a later analysis found differing TCR association rates, with DRB1 most and HLA-C fewest.

PCR involved 60 Vbeta and 13 Jbeta primers. TCRdb's table, derived via immunoSEQ multiplex PCR, lists solely in-frame clones and lacks some. This sample has roughly 200,000 clones; 86% occur once, and the top ten carry around 0.31%. The receptor comes from a woman aged 30 to 39 in good health and CMV-seronegative. The material sequenced was PBMCs. The V and J genes are TRBV10-2 and TRBJ2-2, with TRBD1 matching over 9 bases. CDR3 in DNA: TGCGCCAGCAGTGAGTCGAAGGACAGGGGAACCGGGGAGCTGTTTTTT. Its translation: CASSESKDRGTGELFF.